Presented here are 24 T cell receptor beta chains from one specimen sequenced in a study of blood T cell repertoires in COVID-19. Sequenced by immunoSEQ multiplex PCR; TCRdb stores in-frame clones only, minus some. The data show about 270,000 clones, approximately 90% seen once. The sequencing input was PBMCs or T cells enriched from blood (not recorded which). All receptors derive from a man in his forties who had been exposed to COVID-19.

The J gene is TRBJ2-7, the V gene TRBV18; D is perhaps TRBD2 (6 bases). Trimming pared 3 bases from V and 1 base from J, leaving 10 bases between. Germline CDR1 reads KGHSH; CDR2 reads LQKENI. The CDR3 runs 14 residues. CDR3 nucleotide sequence: TGTGCCAGCTCACCGGGACTCGCATCCTACGAGCAGTACTTC. Amino acids: CASSPGLASYEQYF.

This rearrangement joins TRBV27 to TRBJ1-3; 8 positions match TRBD1. The CDR3 spans 15 residues. Germline V gene lookup returns CDR1 MNHEY and CDR2 SMNVEV (reference sequence). V gave up 3 bases and J gave up 1 base; unmatched junction bases: 2. DNA for the CDR3: TGTGCCAGCAGTTTCGGACAGGGATCTGGAAACACCATATATTTT. Its translation: CASSFGQGSGNTIYF.

The V and J genes are TRBV11-1 and TRBJ1-1; D perhaps matches TRBD1 (6 bases). The CDR3 length is 13 residues. Germline CDR1 and CDR2: SGHAT and FQDESV (reference sequence). V was cut by 4 bases and J by 7 bases, with 13 bases left in between. The CDR3 DNA follows: TGTGCCAGCAGCTCAATAACAGGGCTTGAAGCTTTCTTT. Amino acid sequence: CASSSITGLEAFF. The full variable domain, in which reference TRBV11-1 and TRBJ1-1 provide the parts outside the CDR3, is EAEVAQSPRYKITEKSQAVAFWCDPISGHATLYWYRQILGQGPELLVQFQDESVVDDSQLPKDRFSAERLKGVDSTLKIQPAELGDSAMYLCASSSITGLEAFFGQGTRLTVV.

The rearrangement joins TRBV6-2 or TRBV6-3 to TRBJ2-7; 9 nucleotides agree with TRBD2. Trimming removed 1 base from V and 12 bases from J; junction bases left unmatched: 16. The CDR3 consists of 16 residues. Germline assignment: CDR1 MNHEY and CDR2 SVGEGT. The CDR3 sequence: CASSYLSLAGTGIGYF. The CDR3 DNA follows: TGTGCCAGCAGTTACTTGTCGCTAGCGGGAACCGGCATTGGGTACTTC.

The genes are TRBV24-1 and TRBJ2-5; 8 bases fit TRBD2. From germline, CDR1 is KGHDR and CDR2 SFDVKD. The CDR3 is 16 residues long. The V segment lost 4 bases and the J segment 2 bases; nucleotides outside the gene matches: 8. The CDR3 sequence is CATSDPGGATQETQYF. The CDR3 region has the DNA TGTGCCACCAGTGACCCCGGGGGGGCAACTCAAGAGACCCAGTACTTC.

The chain carries TRBV2 and TRBJ2-1, with 8 positions matching TRBD2. The junction had 9 bases not matched to a gene; V was cut back by 4 bases and J by 7 bases. The CDR3 loop spans 15 amino acids. Germline V lookup: CDR1 SNHLY, CDR2 FYNNEI. Here the CDR3 reads CASSAVGLAENEQFF. The CDR3 bases are TGTGCCAGCAGTGCTGTCGGACTAGCCGAGAATGAGCAGTTCTTC.

This chain connects TRBV18 to TRBJ1-1; D perhaps matches TRBD1 (6 bases). V was cut by 6 bases and J by 10 bases, with 18 bases left in between. The CDR3 is 13 residues long. The V gene's germline CDR1 is KGHSH and CDR2 LQKENI. DNA for the CDR3: TGTGCCAGCTCGCAATACCAGGGGCTCTTAGCTTTCTTT. It encodes CASSQYQGLLAFF.

The chain uses TRBV29-1 and TRBJ1-1; D perhaps matches TRBD1 (6 bases). Germline V gene data show CDR1 as SQVTM and CDR2 as ANQGSEA. There are 13 residues in the CDR3. This CDR3 is CQGGGGSVTEAFF. The DNA of the CDR3 is TGCCAGGGCGGCGGGGGCAGTGTCACTGAAGCTTTCTTT.

The chain has TRBV6-4 and TRBJ2-7, with TRBD1 matching 8 bases. V trimming: 0 bases; J trimming: 5 bases; junction bases outside the gene matches: 3. CDR1 is MRHNA, CDR2 SNTAGT, per germline. The CDR3 contains 14 residues. CDR3 coding DNA: TGTGCCAGCAGTGACTCGGCAGGGGGCCACGAGCAGTACTTC. Translated: CASSDSAGGHEQYF.

CDR3 sequence: CASSRVIGVSDTQYF. The CDR3, as DNA: TGTGCCAGTAGTAGAGTAATAGGGGTGTCAGATACGCAGTATTTT. The rearrangement links TRBV19 to TRBJ2-3; D is perhaps TRBD1 (5 bases). The CDR3 contains 15 residues. Germline-derived CDR1 and CDR2 are LNHDA and SQIVND (reference sequence). V was clipped by 4 bases and J by 4 bases, with 15 bases between them.

The chain is built from TRBV7-8 and TRBJ2-3, with 9 bases identical to TRBD2. The CDR3 loop spans 14 amino acids. Unmatched junction bases numbered 6, after V lost 5 bases and J lost 6 bases. Per germline, CDR1 SGHVS and CDR2 FQNEAQ. As DNA, the CDR3 is TGTGCCAGCAGCCCCGGGACTAGCAGGGATACGCAGTATTTT. Translated, it gives CASSPGTSRDTQYF.

J is TRBJ2-7 and V is TRBV5-8; D remains unclear. The germline V gene has CDR1 SGHTS and CDR2 YDEGEE. V lost 0 bases and J 6 bases, leaving 10 bases between the germline ends. CDR3 size: 13 residues. DNA of the CDR3: TGTGCCAGCAGCTTGGCACCCCCCAGCGAGCAGTACTTC. The encoded protein is CASSLAPPSEQYF.

The chain combines TRBV5-6 with TRBJ1-1, with 8 bases aligning to TRBD1. Germline CDR1 SGHDT, CDR2 YYEEEE. CDR3 length equals 14 residues. The J segment lost 5 bases and the V segment lost 1 base, leaving 4 bases of the junction unmatched. CDR3 sequence: CASSLQGAGTEAFF. Written as DNA, the CDR3 is TGTGCCAGCAGCTTGCAGGGGGCAGGAACTGAAGCTTTCTTT.

The genes are TRBV11-2 and TRBJ1-6; D might be TRBD1 (6 bases). This CDR3 is built from 15 residues. Germline V CDR1 and CDR2: SGHAT, FQNNGV. V was clipped by 0 bases and J by 10 bases, with 13 bases between them. CDR3 amino acids: CASSLDSGVNSPLHF. The CDR3 DNA sequence: TGTGCCAGCAGCTTAGATTCAGGGGTAAACTCACCCCTCCACTTT. The full variable domain, rest sourced from reference TRBV11-2 and TRBJ1-6, is EAGVAQSPRYKIIEKRQSVAFWCNPISGHATLYWYQQILGQGPKLLIQFQNNGVVDDSQLPKDRFSAERLKGVDSTLKIQPAKLEDSAVYLCASSLDSGVNSPLHFGNGTRLTVT.

This sequence joins TRBV4-1 and TRBJ1-5; weak D call: TRBD1 (5 bases). Trimming took off 4 bases at V and 4 bases at J, with 8 bases between the two ends. Germline-derived CDR1 and CDR2 are MGHRA and YSYEKL. The CDR3 is 13 residues long. The CDR3 here is CASSRGLNQPQHF. CDR3 coding DNA: TGCGCCAGCAGCCGGGGCCTTAATCAGCCCCAGCATTTT.

The rearrangement links TRBV29-1 to TRBJ1-1, with D maybe TRBD1 (5 bases). With 7 bases removed from V and 0 bases from J, the gap between germline ends came to 18 bases. This CDR3 has 15 residues. Germline values: CDR1 SQVTM, CDR2 ANQGSEA. This CDR3 is CSAKPGLPLNTEAFF. The CDR3 DNA is TGCAGCGCAAAGCCGGGACTTCCTTTGAACACTGAAGCTTTCTTT.

The chain uses TRBV12-5 and TRBJ2-7; the D gene is possibly TRBD1 (5 bases). Trimming took 6 bases from V and 2 from J, leaving 17 bases between them. The CDR3 contains 15 residues. Germline loops: CDR1 LGHNT, CDR2 FRNRAP. The CDR3 sequence is CASGGRAGPPYEQYF. CDR3 bases: TGTGCTAGTGGGGGCCGGGCAGGGCCTCCCTACGAGCAGTACTTC.

The V and J genes are TRBV30 and TRBJ2-7; the D gene is possibly TRBD2 (6 bases). This CDR3 has 12 residues. From germline, CDR1 is GTSNPN and CDR2 SVGIG (reference sequence). Trimming stripped 3 bases from V and 3 bases from J, with 9 bases between. In DNA, the CDR3 is TGTGCCTGGAGCGAGGACTACTACGAGCAGTACTTC. This gives the protein CAWSEDYYEQYF.

The J gene is TRBJ2-5, the V gene TRBV10-3; D gene uncertain. Looked up from germline, CDR1 is ENHRY and CDR2 is SYGVKD. The CDR3 runs to 12 residues. Trimming cost V 6 bases and J 2 bases, with 7 bases left between them. DNA for the CDR3: TGTGCCATCAGGGGCATACAAGAGACCCAGTACTTC. Its protein product is CAIRGIQETQYF.

This chain connects TRBV6-5 to TRBJ1-3; TRBD1 might be the D (6 bases). V lost 6 bases, J lost 4 bases, and 13 bases lay in between. Germline V CDR1 and CDR2: MNHEY, SVGAGI. CDR3 length equals 14 residues. In DNA, the CDR3 is TGTGCCAGCAGCCGGACAGTTCCCGGAAACACCATATATTTT. It is translated as CASSRTVPGNTIYF.

This rearrangement joins TRBV25-1 to TRBJ2-5; D gene ambiguous. In germline, CDR1 is MGHDK, CDR2 SYGVNS. Trimming stripped 4 bases from V and 1 base from J, with 10 bases between. This CDR3 region has 14 residues. The CDR3 DNA follows: TGTGCCAGCAGTGTAATGGCGGCCCAAGAGACCCAGTACTTC. This encodes CASSVMAAQETQYF.

The rearrangement links TRBV5-4 to TRBJ1-3; D is undetermined. The ends were cut back, 3 bases at V and 0 bases at J, with 10 bases in the middle. This CDR3 spans 15 amino acids. The germline V gene has CDR1 SGHNT and CDR2 YYREEE (reference sequence). CDR3 loop: CASSSQMNSGNTIYF. The CDR3 nucleotides are TGTGCCAGCAGCTCCCAGATGAACTCTGGAAACACCATATATTTT.

The chain links TRBV5-6 to TRBJ1-1; TRBD1 matches 7 bases. The ends lost 4 bases at V and 0 bases at J; junction bases unmatched: 12. In germline, CDR1 is SGHDT, CDR2 YYEEEE. This CDR3 is 17 amino acids long. This CDR3 reads CASSTFLMGQLNTEAFF. DNA of the CDR3: TGTGCCAGCAGCACCTTTCTAATGGGACAGCTGAACACTGAAGCTTTCTTT.

The chain is built from TRBV28 and TRBJ1-5, with TRBD1 identical over 9 bases. The germline V gene has CDR1 MDHEN and CDR2 SYDVKM. V dropped 6 bases and J dropped 0; count of bases not matched to a gene: 3. This CDR3 comprises 15 residues. The CDR3 protein is CASRGQGLSNQPQHF. CDR3 sequence (DNA): TGTGCCAGCAGGGGACAGGGACTTAGCAATCAGCCCCAGCATTTT.